Listed here are 15 T cell receptor beta chains from one sample, sequenced in a study of T cell repertoires in aging, cancer and after chemotherapy. Amplification of TCR beta used genomic DNA extracted from peripheral blood. Rearranged V-D-J TRB sequences were amplified with a mixed TRB-A/B primer pool. TCRdb reprocessed the multiplex PCR reads with MiXCR, giving one entry per CDR3 protein. This table has several hundred distinct CDR3 sequences, roughly 50% appearing once. Material for sequencing was blood. These receptors were taken from a human donor in good health.

The CDR3 sequence: CASSVAGLSTDTQYF. CDR3 in DNA: TGTGCCAGCAGTGTGGCGGGTCTTAGCACAGATACGCAGTATTTT. The genes are TRBV6-4 and TRBJ2-3; possibly TRBD2 for D (5 bases). Trimming stripped 4 bases from V and 0 bases from J, with 11 bases between. The CDR3 covers 15 residues. CDR1 and CDR2 (germline): MRHNA, SNTAGT.

The V and J genes are TRBV15 and TRBJ2-1, with TRBD2 matching over 13 bases. Trimming removed 3 bases from V and 7 bases from J; junction bases left unmatched: 6. The CDR3 consists of 16 residues. The germline CDR1 and CDR2 sequences are LNHNV and YYDKDF (reference sequence). CDR3 nucleotide sequence: TGTGCCACCAGCAGGTCTCTGACTAGCGGGGGGAATGAGCAGTTCTTC. Protein product: CATSRSLTSGGNEQFF.

The rearrangement links TRBV25-1 to TRBJ2-1, with 10 bases aligning to TRBD1. The CDR3 is 20 residues long. Trimming removed 1 base from V and 2 bases from J; junction bases left unmatched: 14. The germline V gene has CDR1 MGHDK and CDR2 SYGVNS. This CDR3 is CASSESPGQGISYTYNEQFF. CDR3 nucleotide sequence: TGTGCCAGCAGTGAATCGCCGGGACAGGGGATCTCCTACACCTACAATGAGCAGTTCTTC. The variable domain in full, completed from reference TRBV25-1 and TRBJ2-1, reads EADIYQTPRYLVIGTGKKITLECSQTMGHDKMYWYQQDPGMELHLIHYSYGVNSTEKGDLSSESTVSRIRTEHFPLTLESARPSHTSQYLCASSESPGQGISYTYNEQFFGPGTRLTVL.

The chain is built from TRBV12-3 or TRBV12-4 and TRBJ1-1; tentatively, D is TRBD1 (6 bases). CDR3 length equals 10 residues. The V gene lost 8 bases and the J gene lost 14 bases, with 15 bases spanning the gap. The CDR3 protein is CASGGAEVFF. The CDR3 DNA follows: TGTGCCAGCGGGGGGGCAGAAGTCTTCTTT.

This clonotype was observed a single time. One junction end does not reproduce the germline sequence, and a read error may be involved. The chain is built from TRBV10-3 and TRBJ1-2; the match to TRBD1 covers 7 bases. The germline CDR1 and CDR2 sequences are ENHRY and SYGVKD. The CDR3 length is 13 residues. The CDR3 region has the DNA TGTGCCAGCAGTTACTCGGACAGGAATGGCTACACCTTC. This sequence encodes CASSYSDRNGYTF.

By sample share, this clonotype is large. The chain links TRBV11-2 to TRBJ2-2, with TRBD2 matching 7 bases. The CDR3 has 18 amino acids. CDR1 and CDR2 (germline): SGHAT, FQNNGV. V lost 1 base to trimming and J lost 3 bases; unmatched junction nucleotides: 11. This CDR3 reads CASSLVPGLRLDTGELFF. Written as DNA, the CDR3 is TGTGCCAGCAGCTTAGTTCCGGGACTACGACTTGACACCGGGGAGCTGTTTTTT.

On this clonotype: It may be a read error: a sequence one base away is much more abundant. The rearrangement uses TRBV12-5 and TRBJ2-1; 7 bases are shared with TRBD2. Trimming removed 4 bases from V and 7 bases from J; junction bases left unmatched: 7. CDR1 LGHNT and CDR2 FRNRAP come from the germline V gene. The length of the CDR3 is 14 residues. The CDR3 spells CASGSGEGRNEQFF. The CDR3 DNA follows: TGTGCTAGTGGTTCGGGGGAGGGCCGTAATGAGCAGTTCTTC.

This clonotype is labeled as medium-sized. The chain combines TRBV5-5 with TRBJ2-7, with 7 bases identical to TRBD1. The CDR3 is 11 residues long. Germline V lookup: CDR1 SGHKS, CDR2 YYEKEE (reference sequence). Unmatched junction bases numbered 7, after V lost 7 bases and J lost 9 bases. CDR3 coding DNA: TGTGCCAGCCAAACAGGGGCAAGGCAGTACTTC. Translated, it gives CASQTGARQYF. Complete variable domain (other parts from reference TRBV5-5 and TRBJ2-7): DAGVTQSPTHLIKTRGQQVTLRCSPISGHKSVSWYQQVLGQGPQFIFQYYEKEERGRGNFPDRFSARQFPNYSSELNVNALLLGDSALYLCASQTGARQYFGPGTRLTVT.

This clonotype is categorized as medium-sized. In DNA form, the CDR3 reads TGTGCCAGCAGCAATGAGGGGGTAGGGCGCGGGGAGCTGTTTTTT. Its translation: CASSNEGVGRGELFF. The chain couples TRBV21-1 to TRBJ2-2; the D call TRBD1 from the table was never checked on the DNA. TRBV21-1 is described as a pseudogene. This CDR3 spans 15 amino acids.

This chain connects TRBV2 to TRBJ2-1, with 10 positions matching TRBD1. CDR1 and CDR2 (germline): SNHLY, FYNNEI. Germline trimming cut 2 bases from V and 9 bases from J; bases unmatched to any gene: 7. This CDR3 has 15 amino acids. For the CDR3, the DNA is TGTGCCAGCAGTGAAACGGGACAGGGGTCCGGTGAGCAGTTCTTC. Its protein product is CASSETGQGSGEQFF.

This clonotype was seen only a few times. The rearrangement links TRBV29-1 to TRBJ2-2; D is uncertain. The germline V gene encodes CDR1 SQVTM and CDR2 ANQGSEA. V was cut by 0 bases and J by 6 bases, with 2 bases left in between. CDR3 length equals 11 residues. CDR3 loop: CSVEESGELFF. The CDR3 bases are TGCAGCGTTGAAGAGTCCGGGGAGCTGTTTTTT.

Sample share makes this clonotype large. The chain recombines TRBV12-3 or TRBV12-4 with TRBJ1-2; TRBD1 agrees at 8 bases. This CDR3 contains 15 residues. The V segment lost 7 bases and the J segment 0 bases; nucleotides outside the gene matches: 7. This CDR3 reads CASTNADRANYGYTF. The DNA of the CDR3 is TGTGCCAGCACCAATGCGGACAGGGCTAACTATGGCTACACCTTC.

This chain uses TRBV9 with TRBJ2-1; tentatively, D is TRBD2 (5 bases). CDR3 size: 16 residues. V gave up 2 bases and J gave up 0 bases, with 12 bases separating them. The germline V gene encodes CDR1 SGDLS and CDR2 YYNGEE. The CDR3 sequence is CASSVGVATSYNEQFF. The CDR3 DNA reads as TGTGCCAGCAGCGTTGGGGTAGCGACCTCCTACAATGAGCAGTTCTTC.

By sample fraction, this clonotype is large. The V call is TRBV20-1, the J call TRBJ2-3; 7 positions match TRBD2. CDR3 length: 14 residues. The V gene's germline CDR1 is DFQATT and CDR2 SNEGSKA (reference sequence). V lost 6 bases, J lost 0 bases, and 6 bases stayed unmatched. CDR3 DNA sequence: TGCAGTGCCCTACAGCGGGGAAGCACAGATACGCAGTATTTT. Translating gives CSALQRGSTDTQYF.

This clonotype was detected only once. This may stem from a read error, because a much larger clone lies one nucleotide away. The J gene is TRBJ2-3, the V gene TRBV4-3, with 11 nucleotides matching TRBD2. The CDR3 runs to 17 residues. Trimming cost V 3 bases and J 3 bases; bases outside gene matches: 8. Looked up from germline, CDR1 is LGHNA and CDR2 is YSLEER. Here the CDR3 reads CASSQVIAGGRTDTQYF. In DNA, the CDR3 is TGCGCCAGCAGCCAGGTCATAGCGGGGGGGCGGACAGATACGCAGTATTTT.